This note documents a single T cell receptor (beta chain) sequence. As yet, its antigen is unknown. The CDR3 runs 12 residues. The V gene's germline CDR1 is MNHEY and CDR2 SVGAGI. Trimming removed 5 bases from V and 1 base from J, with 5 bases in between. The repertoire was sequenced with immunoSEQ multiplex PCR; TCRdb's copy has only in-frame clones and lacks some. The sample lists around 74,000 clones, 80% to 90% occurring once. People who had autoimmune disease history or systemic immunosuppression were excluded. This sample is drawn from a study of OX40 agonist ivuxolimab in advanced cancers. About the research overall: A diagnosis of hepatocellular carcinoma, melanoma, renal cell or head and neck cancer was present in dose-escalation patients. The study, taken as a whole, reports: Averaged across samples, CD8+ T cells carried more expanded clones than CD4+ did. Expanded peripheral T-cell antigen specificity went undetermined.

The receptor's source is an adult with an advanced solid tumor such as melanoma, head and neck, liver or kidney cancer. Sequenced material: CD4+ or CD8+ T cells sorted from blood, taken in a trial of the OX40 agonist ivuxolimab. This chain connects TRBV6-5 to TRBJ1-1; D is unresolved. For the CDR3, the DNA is TGTGCCAGCAGTCAGCCGAACACTGAAGCTTTCTTT. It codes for CASSQPNTEAFF.